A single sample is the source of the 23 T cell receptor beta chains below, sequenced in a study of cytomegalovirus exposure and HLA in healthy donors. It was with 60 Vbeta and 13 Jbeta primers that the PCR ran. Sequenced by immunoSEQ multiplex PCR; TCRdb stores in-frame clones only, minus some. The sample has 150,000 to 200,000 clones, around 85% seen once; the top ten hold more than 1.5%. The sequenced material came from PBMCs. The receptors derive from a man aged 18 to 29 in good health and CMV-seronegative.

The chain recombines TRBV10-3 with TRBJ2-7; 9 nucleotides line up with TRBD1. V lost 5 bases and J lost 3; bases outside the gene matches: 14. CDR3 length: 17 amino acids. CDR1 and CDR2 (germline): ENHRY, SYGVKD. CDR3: CAISLLHNDRGNYEQYF. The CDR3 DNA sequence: TGTGCCATCAGTCTTCTGCACAACGACAGGGGGAACTACGAGCAGTACTTC.

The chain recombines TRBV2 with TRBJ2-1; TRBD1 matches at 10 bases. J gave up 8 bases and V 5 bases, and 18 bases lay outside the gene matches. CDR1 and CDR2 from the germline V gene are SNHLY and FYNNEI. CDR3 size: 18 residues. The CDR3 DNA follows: TGTGCCAGCAGTACCCAAGACAGGGGGCGAAGTTATAGCGATGAGCAGTTCTTC. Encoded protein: CASSTQDRGRSYSDEQFF.

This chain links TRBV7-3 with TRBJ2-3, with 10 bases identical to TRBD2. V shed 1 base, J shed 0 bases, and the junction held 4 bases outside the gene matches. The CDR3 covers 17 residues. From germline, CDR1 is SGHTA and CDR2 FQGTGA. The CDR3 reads CASSLIGLAASTDTQYF. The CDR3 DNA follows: TGTGCCAGCAGCTTAATTGGACTAGCGGCCAGCACAGATACGCAGTATTTT.

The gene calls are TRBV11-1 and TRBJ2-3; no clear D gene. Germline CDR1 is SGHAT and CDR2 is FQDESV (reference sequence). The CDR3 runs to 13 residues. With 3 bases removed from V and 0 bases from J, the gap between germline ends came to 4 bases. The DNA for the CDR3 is TGTGCCAGCAGCTTTCTTAGCACAGATACGCAGTATTTT. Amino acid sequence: CASSFLSTDTQYF.

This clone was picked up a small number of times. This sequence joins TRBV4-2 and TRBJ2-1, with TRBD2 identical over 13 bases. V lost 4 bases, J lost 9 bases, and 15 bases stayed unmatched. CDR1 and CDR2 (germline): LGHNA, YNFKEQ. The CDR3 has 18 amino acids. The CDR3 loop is CASSRGPTGTSGTSEQFF. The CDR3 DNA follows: TGTGCCAGCAGCCGAGGTCCGACCGGGACTAGCGGGACTAGTGAGCAGTTCTTC.

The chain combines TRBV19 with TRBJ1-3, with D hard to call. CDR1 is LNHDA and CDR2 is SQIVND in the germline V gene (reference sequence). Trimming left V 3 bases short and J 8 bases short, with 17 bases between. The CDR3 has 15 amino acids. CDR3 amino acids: CASSMRPGVGDTIYF. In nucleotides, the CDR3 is TGTGCCAGTAGTATGCGACCCGGGGTCGGGGACACCATATATTTT. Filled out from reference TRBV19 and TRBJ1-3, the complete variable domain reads DGGITQSPKYLFRKEGQNVTLSCEQNLNHDAMYWYRQDPGQGLRLIYYSQIVNDFQKGDIAEGYSVSREKKESFPLTVTSAQKNPTAFYLCASSMRPGVGDTIYFGEGSWLTVV.

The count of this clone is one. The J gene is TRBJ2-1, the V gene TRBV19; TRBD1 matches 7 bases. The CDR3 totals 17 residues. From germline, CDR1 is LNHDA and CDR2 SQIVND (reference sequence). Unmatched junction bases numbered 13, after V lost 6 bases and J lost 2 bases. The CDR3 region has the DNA TGTGCCAGTAGAGCCCTAACAGGGGCCCGTGCCTACAATGAGCAGTTCTTC. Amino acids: CASRALTGARAYNEQFF.

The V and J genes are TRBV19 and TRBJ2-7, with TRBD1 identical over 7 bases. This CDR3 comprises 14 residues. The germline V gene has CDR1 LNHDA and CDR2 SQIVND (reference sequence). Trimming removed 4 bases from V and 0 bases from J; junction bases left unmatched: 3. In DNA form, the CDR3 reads TGTGCCAGTAGTAGACAGGGTACCTCCTACGAGCAGTACTTC. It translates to CASSRQGTSYEQYF.

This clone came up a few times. CDR3: CASSLGTPYYGYTF. CDR3 sequence (DNA): TGTGCCAGCAGCCTCGGGACACCTTACTATGGCTACACCTTC. The J gene is TRBJ1-2, the V gene TRBV14, with D perhaps TRBD1 (6 bases). CDR1 and CDR2 (germline): SGHDN, FVKESK. V was pared by 4 bases and J by 3 bases, with 12 bases between. This CDR3 contains 14 residues.

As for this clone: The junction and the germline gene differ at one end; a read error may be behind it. CDR3 DNA: TGTTCCAGCAGCCCTATCCAGGGCGCGGGGGACTATGGCTACACCTTC. This encodes CSSSPIQGAGDYGYTF. This chain links TRBV7-9 with TRBJ1-2; a possible D gene is TRBD1 (5 bases). This CDR3 region has 16 residues. The germline V gene encodes CDR1 SEHNR and CDR2 FQNEAQ (reference sequence). The whole variable domain, remainder taken from reference TRBV7-9 and TRBJ1-2, is DTGVSQNPRHKITKRGQNVTFRCDPISEHNRLYWYRQTLGQGPEFLTYFQNEAQLEKSRLLSDRFSAERPKGSFSTLEIQRTEQGDSAMYLCSSSPIQGAGDYGYTFGSGTRLTVV.

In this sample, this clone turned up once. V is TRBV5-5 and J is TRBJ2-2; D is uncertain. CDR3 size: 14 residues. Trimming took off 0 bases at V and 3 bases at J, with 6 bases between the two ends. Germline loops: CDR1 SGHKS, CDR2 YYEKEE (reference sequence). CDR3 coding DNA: TGTGCCAGCAGCTTGGAGCCTTACACCGGGGAGCTGTTTTTT. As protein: CASSLEPYTGELFF.

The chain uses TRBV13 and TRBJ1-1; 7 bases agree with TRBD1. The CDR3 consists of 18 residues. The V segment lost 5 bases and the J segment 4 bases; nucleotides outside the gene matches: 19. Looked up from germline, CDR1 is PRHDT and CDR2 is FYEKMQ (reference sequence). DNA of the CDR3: TGTGCCAGCAGCATCGGGACAGCTGCGTTTTACGGGGTCACTGAAGCTTTCTTT. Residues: CASSIGTAAFYGVTEAFF.

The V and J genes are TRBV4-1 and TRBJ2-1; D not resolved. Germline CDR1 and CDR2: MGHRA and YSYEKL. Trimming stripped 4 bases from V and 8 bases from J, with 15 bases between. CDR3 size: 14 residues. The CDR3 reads CASSLRMTSDEQFF. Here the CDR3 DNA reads TGCGCCAGCAGCCTTCGTATGACCAGCGATGAGCAGTTCTTC.

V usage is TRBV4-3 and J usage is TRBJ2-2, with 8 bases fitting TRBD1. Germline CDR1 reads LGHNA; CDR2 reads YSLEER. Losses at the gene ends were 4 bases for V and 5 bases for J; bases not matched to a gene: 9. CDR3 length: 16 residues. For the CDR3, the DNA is TGCGCCAGCAGCCCCAAAGAGGGACAGGTGACCGGGGAGCTGTTTTTT. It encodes CASSPKEGQVTGELFF.

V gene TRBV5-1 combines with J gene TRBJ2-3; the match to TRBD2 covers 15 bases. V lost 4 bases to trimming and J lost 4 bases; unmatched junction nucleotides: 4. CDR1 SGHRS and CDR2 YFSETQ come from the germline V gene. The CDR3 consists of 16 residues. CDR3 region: CASSPGLAGGADTQYF. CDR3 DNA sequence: TGCGCCAGCAGCCCAGGACTAGCGGGGGGGGCAGATACGCAGTATTTT.

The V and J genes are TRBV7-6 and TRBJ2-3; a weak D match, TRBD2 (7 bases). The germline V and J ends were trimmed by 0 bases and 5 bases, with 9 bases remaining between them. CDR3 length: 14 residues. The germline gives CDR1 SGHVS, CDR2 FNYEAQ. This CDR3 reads CASSLAGGRDTQYF. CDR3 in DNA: TGTGCCAGCAGCTTAGCGGGGGGGCGAGATACGCAGTATTTT.

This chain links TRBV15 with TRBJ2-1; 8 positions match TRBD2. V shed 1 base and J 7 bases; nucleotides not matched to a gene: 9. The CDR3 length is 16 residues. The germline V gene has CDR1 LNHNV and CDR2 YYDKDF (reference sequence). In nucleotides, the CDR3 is TGTGCCACCAGCAGAGGCCCAGCGGGAGCTCGTAATGAGCAGTTCTTC. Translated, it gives CATSRGPAGARNEQFF.

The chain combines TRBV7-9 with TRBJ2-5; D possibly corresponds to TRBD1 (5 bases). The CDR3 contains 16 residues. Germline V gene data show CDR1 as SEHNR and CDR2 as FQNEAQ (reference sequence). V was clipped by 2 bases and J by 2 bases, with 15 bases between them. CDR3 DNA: TGTGCCAGCAGCTTAAAGGGGCGAAGAACACAAGAGACCCAGTACTTC. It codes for CASSLKGRRTQETQYF.

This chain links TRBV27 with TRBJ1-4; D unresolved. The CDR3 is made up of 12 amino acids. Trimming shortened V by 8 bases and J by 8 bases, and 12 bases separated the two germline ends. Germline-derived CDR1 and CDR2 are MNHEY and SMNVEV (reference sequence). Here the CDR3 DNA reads TGTGCCAGCGGCAGACGAGCGGAAAAACTGTTTTTT. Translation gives CASGRRAEKLFF.

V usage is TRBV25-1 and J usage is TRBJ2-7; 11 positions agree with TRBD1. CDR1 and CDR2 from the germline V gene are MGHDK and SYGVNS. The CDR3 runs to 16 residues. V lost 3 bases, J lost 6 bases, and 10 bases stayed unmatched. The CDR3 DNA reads TGTGCCAGCAGTGATGGGGACAGGGGGGTTTACAGCGAGCAGTACTTC. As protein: CASSDGDRGVYSEQYF.

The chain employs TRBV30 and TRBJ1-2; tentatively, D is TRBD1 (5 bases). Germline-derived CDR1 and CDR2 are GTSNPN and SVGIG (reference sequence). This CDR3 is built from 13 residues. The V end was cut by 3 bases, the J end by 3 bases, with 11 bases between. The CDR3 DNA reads TGTGCCTGGAGGGCTACAGGCGACTATGGCTACACCTTC. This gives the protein CAWRATGDYGYTF. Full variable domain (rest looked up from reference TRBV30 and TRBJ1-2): SQTIHQWPATLVQPVGSPLSLECTVEGTSNPNLYWYRQAAGRGLQLLFYSVGIGQISSEVPQNLSASRPQDRQFILSSKKLLLSDSGFYLCAWRATGDYGYTFGSGTRLTVV.

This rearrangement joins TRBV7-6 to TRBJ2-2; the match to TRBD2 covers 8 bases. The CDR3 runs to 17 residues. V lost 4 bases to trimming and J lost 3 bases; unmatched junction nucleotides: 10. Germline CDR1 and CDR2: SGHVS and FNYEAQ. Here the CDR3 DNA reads TGTGCCAGCAGCTCAATACTAGCGGACCGTTACACCGGGGAGCTGTTTTTT. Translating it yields CASSSILADRYTGELFF.

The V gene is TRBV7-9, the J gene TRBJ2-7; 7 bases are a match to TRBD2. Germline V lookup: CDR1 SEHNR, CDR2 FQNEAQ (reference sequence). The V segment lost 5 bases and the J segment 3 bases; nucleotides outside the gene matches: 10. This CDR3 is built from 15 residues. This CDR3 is CASSPYQRGNYEQYF. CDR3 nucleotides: TGTGCCAGCAGCCCCTATCAGCGGGGAAACTACGAGCAGTACTTC.